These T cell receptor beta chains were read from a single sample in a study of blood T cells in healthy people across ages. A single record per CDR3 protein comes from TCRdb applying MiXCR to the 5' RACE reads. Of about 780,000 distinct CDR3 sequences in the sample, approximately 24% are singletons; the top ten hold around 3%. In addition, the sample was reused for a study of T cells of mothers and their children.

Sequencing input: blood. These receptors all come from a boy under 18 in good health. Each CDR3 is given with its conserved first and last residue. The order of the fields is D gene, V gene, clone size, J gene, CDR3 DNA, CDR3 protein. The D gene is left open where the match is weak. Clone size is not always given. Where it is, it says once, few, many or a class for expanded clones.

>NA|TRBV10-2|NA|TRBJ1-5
TGCGCCAGCGGGCCCCCTCGGCCCCAGCATTTT
CASGPPRPQHF
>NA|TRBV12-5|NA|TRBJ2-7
TGTGCTAGTGGCGCTACATACGAGCAGTACTTC
CASGATYEQYF
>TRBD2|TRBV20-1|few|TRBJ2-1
TGCAGTGCTTGGACTAGCGGGGGGCTAAGCTCCTACAATGAGCAGTTCTTC
CSAWTSGGLSSYNEQFF
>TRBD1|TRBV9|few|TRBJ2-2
TGTGCCAGCAGCGCCGACAGGGGTTCAGGCAAGGAGCTGTTTTTT
CASSADRGSGKELFF
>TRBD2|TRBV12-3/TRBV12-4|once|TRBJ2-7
TGTGCCAGCAGTTCAGCAGCGGGGGCACACTCCTACGAGCAGTACTTC
CASSSAAGAHSYEQYF
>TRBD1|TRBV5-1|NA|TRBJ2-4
TGCGTCAGCACCGGGACAGGGGAAAACATTCAGTACTTC
CVSTGTGENIQYF
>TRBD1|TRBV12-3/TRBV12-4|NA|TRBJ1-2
TGTGCCAGCAGCACCCGACAGGGTTTTAACTATGGCTACACCTTC
CASSTRQGFNYGYTF
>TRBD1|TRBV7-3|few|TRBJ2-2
TGTGCCAGCAGACTGACAGGGAGCGGCACCGGGGAGCTGTTTTTT
CASRLTGSGTGELFF
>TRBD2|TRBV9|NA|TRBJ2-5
TGTGCCAGCAGCGCTTCCGGGACTATCAAAGAGACCCAGTACTTC
CASSASGTIKETQYF
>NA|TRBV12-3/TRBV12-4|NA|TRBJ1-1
TGTGCCAGCAGTTTAAGGCAAGGGGGGGGAACTGAAGCTTTCTTT
CASSLRQGGGTEAFF
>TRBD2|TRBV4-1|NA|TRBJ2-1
TGCGCCAGCAGCCACTCCCGGGCGGGGGGATTCTACAATGAGCAGTTCTTC
CASSHSRAGGFYNEQFF
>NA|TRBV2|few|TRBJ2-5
TGTGCCAGCAGGGACAGTGCAAAGTACTTC
CASRDSAKYF
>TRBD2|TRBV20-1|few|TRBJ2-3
TGCAGTGCGGGGGGAGGGGGCACAGATACGCAGTATTTT
CSAGGGGTDTQYF
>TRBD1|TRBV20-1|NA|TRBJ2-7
TGCAGTGCTTGGAGGGGACAGGGCACCCACGAGCAGTACTTC
CSAWRGQGTHEQYF
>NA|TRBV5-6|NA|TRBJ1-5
TGTGCCAGCAGTGAAAGCAGATCCCAGCATTTT
CASSESRSQHF
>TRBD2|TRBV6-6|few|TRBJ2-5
TGTGCCAGCAGTTTACAGACTAGCGGGGGGCTAGAGACCCAGTACTTC
CASSLQTSGGLETQYF
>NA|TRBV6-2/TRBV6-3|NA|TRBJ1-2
TGTGCCAGCGCGCCCCCGGACCCAGTGGGCTATGGCTACACCTTC
CASAPPDPVGYGYTF
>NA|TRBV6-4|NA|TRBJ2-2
TGTGCCAGCAGTGACGCCTGGGCGCCGGACACCGGGGAGCTGTTTTTT
CASSDAWAPDTGELFF
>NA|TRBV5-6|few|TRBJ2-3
TGTGCCAGCAGCACGGGGAGGGATACGCAGTATTTT
CASSTGRDTQYF
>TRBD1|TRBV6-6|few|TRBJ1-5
TGTGCCAGCAGTTACTCCACAGGGGTCAATCAGCCCCAGCATTTT
CASSYSTGVNQPQHF
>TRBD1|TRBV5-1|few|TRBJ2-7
TGCGCCAGCAGCGAGGACAGGGCGCCCTACGAGCAGTACTTC
CASSEDRAPYEQYF
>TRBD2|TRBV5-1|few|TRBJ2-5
TGCGCCAGCAGCTACGCAGGACTAGTTATAGTCCAAGAGACCCAGTACTTC
CASSYAGLVIVQETQYF
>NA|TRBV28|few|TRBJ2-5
TGTGCCAGCAGCCTTCCGGGGGAAGCTAACTTC
CASSLPGEANF
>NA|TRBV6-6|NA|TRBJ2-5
TGTGCCAGCAGTTACTCGAGACAGAGAGAAGAGACCCAGTACTTC
CASSYSRQREETQYF
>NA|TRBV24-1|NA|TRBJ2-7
TGTGCCACCTTGGCTTTTGGGTGCAGAACCTACGAGCAGTACTTC
CATLAFGCRTYEQYF
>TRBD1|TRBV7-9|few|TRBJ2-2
TGTGCCAGCAGCCGAGGACAGGCCGCGAACACCGGGGAGCTGTTTTTT
CASSRGQAANTGELFF
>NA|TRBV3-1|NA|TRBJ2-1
TGTGCCAGCAGCCATATCGGGCGCGAAGATGAGCAGTTCTTC
CASSHIGREDEQFF
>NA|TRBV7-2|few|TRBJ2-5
TGTGCCAGCAGCTTAGTGCGGTTCAACCAAGAGACCCAGTACTTC
CASSLVRFNQETQYF
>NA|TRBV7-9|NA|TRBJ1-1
TGTGCCAGCAGCTCCTGGGGGGGAAAGAGAACTGAAGCTTTCTTT
CASSSWGGKRTEAFF
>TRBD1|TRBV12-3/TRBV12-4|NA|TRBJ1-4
TGTGCCAGCAGTCCGGACAGGCCTAAGGAGGAAAAACTGTTTTTT
CASSPDRPKEEKLFF
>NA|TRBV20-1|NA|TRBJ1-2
TGCATCGCACTCCCTGGAGGGGATCATGGCTACACCTTC
CIALPGGDHGYTF
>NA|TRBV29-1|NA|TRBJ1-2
TGCAGCGCTAGGACCCAGGAGGTAAACTATGGCTACACCTTC
CSARTQEVNYGYTF
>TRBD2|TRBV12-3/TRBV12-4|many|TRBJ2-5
TGTGCCAGCAGCCCCCGGGGGGGGGAGACCCAGTACTTC
CASSPRGGETQYF
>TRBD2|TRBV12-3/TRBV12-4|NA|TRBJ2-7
TGTGCCAGCAGTTTAGGGACGGGGGGATTCTACGAGCAGTACTTC
CASSLGTGGFYEQYF
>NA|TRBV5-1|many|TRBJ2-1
TGCGCCAGCAGCTTAGGCTGGAATGAGCAGTTCTTC
CASSLGWNEQFF
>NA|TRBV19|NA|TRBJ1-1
TGTGCCAGTAACCCAGGGGCCGCCACTGAAGCTTTCTTT
CASNPGAATEAFF
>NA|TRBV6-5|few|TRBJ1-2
TGTGCCTGCAGGAGGGGATCCGGGAACTATGGCTACACCTTC
CACRRGSGNYGYTF
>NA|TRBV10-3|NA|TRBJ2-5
TGTGCCATTGGCCCCAGGGGTGTGGAGACCCAGTACTTC
CAIGPRGVETQYF
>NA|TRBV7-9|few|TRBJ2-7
TGTGCCAGCAGCTCCCCCCTCTACGAGCAGTACTTC
CASSSPLYEQYF
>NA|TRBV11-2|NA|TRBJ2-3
TGTGCCAGCAGCCCCGCAGTAGCCCGCACAGATACGCAGTATTTT
CASSPAVARTDTQYF
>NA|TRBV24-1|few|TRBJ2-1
TGTGCCACCAGTGATCACTACAATGAGCAGTTCTTC
CATSDHYNEQFF
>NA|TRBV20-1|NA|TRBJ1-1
TGCAGTGCTAGACCCGGGGGGTTCCCTGAAGCTTTCTTT
CSARPGGFPEAFF
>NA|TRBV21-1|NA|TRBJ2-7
TGTGCCAGCAGGGGCACAGGGACCCAACCCGAGCAGTACTTC
CASRGTGTQPEQYF
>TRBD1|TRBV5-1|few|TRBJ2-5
TGCGCCAGCAGCTCGACAGGGGGCGTAAAGACCCAGTACTTC
CASSSTGGVKTQYF
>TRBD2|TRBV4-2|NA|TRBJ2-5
TGTGCCAGCGGCTCCGGGACTAGCGGGGGTGGACAAGAGACCCAGTACTTC
CASGSGTSGGGQETQYF
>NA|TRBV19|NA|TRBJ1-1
TGTGCCAGTACCCCAGGTGGGTTGGCTGAAGCTTTCTTT
CASTPGGLAEAFF
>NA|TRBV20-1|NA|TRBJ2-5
TGCAGTGCCACTCCTCCAGCGGAGACCCAGTACTTC
CSATPPAETQYF
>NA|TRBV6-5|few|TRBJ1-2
TGTGCCAGCAGTTACTCCCCCCTTAACTATGGCTACACCTTC
CASSYSPLNYGYTF
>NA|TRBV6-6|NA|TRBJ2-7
TGTGCCAGCAGTTACCCAAAGTCCCTCTACGAGCAGTACTTC
CASSYPKSLYEQYF
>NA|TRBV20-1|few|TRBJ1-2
TGCAGTGCTAGACCCGACATTTACAGTTTACTTCTGGACGGCTACACCTTC
CSARPDIYSLLLDGYTF
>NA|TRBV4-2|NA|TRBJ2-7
TGTGCCAGCAGCCATCCCAAGCGTAGGGGGGGATGGAGCTCCTACGAGCAGTACTTC
CASSHPKRRGGWSSYEQYF
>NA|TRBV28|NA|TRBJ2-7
TGTGCCAGCAGGGGCCGGGGAGGCGACTCCTACGAGCAGTACTTC
CASRGRGGDSYEQYF
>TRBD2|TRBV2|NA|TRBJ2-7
TGTGCCAGCAGTTTAATATGGGGGGGAACCTACGAGCAGTACTTC
CASSLIWGGTYEQYF
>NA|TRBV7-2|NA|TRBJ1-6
TGTGCCAGCAGCTTTCGGGTCATCGGGATCAATTCACCCCTCCACTTT
CASSFRVIGINSPLHF
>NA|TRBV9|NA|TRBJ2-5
TGTGCCAGCAGCGCGAACCCCCAGGGGAACCAAGAGACCCAGTACTTC
CASSANPQGNQETQYF
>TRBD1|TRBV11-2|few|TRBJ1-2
TGTGCCAGCAGCTTAGAGGCAGGGGGGAACTATGGCTACATCTTC
CASSLEAGGNYGYIF
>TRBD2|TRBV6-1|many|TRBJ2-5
TGTGCCAGCAGTCCCGGACTAGCGGGGGAAGAGACCCAGTACTTC
CASSPGLAGEETQYF
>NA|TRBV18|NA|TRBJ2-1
TGTGCCAGCTCACCACGCACAGGACCGGGCAATGAGCAGTTCTTC
CASSPRTGPGNEQFF
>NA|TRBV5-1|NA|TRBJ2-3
TGCGCCAGCAGCAAACAGTTCGGCGCGGGGTCCACAGATACGCAGTATTTT
CASSKQFGAGSTDTQYF